This T cell receptor beta chain is from a study of immune evolution from preneoplasia to lung adenocarcinoma. The assay was immunoSEQ multiplex PCR, and TCRdb's table has in-frame clones only and misses some. This table holds about 7,400 clones, more than 70% found once. Study observations and caveats: Normal lung had the highest top T cell clone frequencies.

Points on this clone: As yet, its antigen is unknown.

The CDR3 is 14 amino acids. After removal of 6 bases from V and 4 bases from J, the junction contained 7 bases not matched to a gene. From germline, CDR1 is SGHTA and CDR2 FQGNSA. The rearrangement links TRBV7-2 to TRBJ2-7; 9 positions agree with TRBD1. Sequencing was done on a sample of FFPE adjacent normal lung tissue. This clonotype was sampled from an older person with lung adenocarcinoma. Written as DNA, the CDR3 is TGTGCCAGCAGTAAACAGGGGGCGCTGTACGAGCAGTACTTC. This encodes CASSKQGALYEQYF.